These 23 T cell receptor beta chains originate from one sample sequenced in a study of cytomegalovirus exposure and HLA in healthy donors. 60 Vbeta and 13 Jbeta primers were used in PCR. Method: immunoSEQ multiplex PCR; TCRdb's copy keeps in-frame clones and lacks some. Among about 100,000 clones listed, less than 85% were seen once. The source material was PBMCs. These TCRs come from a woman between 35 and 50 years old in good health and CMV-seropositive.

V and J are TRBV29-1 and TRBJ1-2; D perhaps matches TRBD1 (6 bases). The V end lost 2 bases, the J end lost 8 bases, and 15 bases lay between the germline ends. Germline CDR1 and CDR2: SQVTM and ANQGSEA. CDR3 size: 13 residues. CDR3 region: CSVEPYTGNGYTF. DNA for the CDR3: TGCAGCGTTGAACCTTACACAGGGAACGGCTACACCTTC. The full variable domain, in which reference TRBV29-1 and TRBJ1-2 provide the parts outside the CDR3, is SAVISQKPSRDICQRGTSLTIQCQVDSQVTMMFWYRQQPGQSLTLIATANQGSEATYESGFVIDKFPISRPNLTFSTLTVSNMSPEDSSIYLCSVEPYTGNGYTFGSGTRLTVV.

CDR3 nucleotide sequence: TGTGCCAGTAGTATAGTAGAGCAAGAGACCCAGTACTTC. Translated: CASSIVEQETQYF. The chain is built from TRBV19 and TRBJ2-5; no firm D call. Per germline, CDR1 LNHDA and CDR2 SQIVND (reference sequence). V shed 1 base and J shed 2 bases, with 5 bases lying between them. This CDR3 has 13 amino acids.

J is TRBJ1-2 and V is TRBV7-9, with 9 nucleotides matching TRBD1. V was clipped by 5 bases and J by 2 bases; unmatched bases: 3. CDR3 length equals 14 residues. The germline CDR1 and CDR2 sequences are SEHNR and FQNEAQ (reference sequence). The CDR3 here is CASSQDRGNYGYTF. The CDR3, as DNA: TGTGCCAGCAGCCAAGACAGGGGGAACTATGGCTACACCTTC.

CDR3 loop: CASSRPGQGNSPLHF. CDR3 nucleotide sequence: TGTGCCAGCAGCCGACCGGGACAGGGAAATTCACCCCTCCACTTT. The V call is TRBV5-4, the J call TRBJ1-6, with TRBD1 identical over 9 bases. V dropped 4 bases and J dropped 7; count of bases not matched to a gene: 6. The CDR3 loop spans 15 amino acids. CDR1 is SGHNT, CDR2 YYREEE, per germline (reference sequence). The variable domain in full, with the rest retrieved from reference TRBV5-4 and TRBJ1-6, is ETGVTQSPTHLIKTRGQQVTLRCSSQSGHNTVSWYQQALGQGPQFIFQYYREEENGRGNFPPRFSGLQFPNYSSELNVNALELDDSALYLCASSRPGQGNSPLHFGNGTRLTVT.

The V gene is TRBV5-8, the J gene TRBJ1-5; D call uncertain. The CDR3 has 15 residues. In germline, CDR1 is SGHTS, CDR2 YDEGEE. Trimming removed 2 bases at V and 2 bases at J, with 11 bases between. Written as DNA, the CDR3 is TGTGCCAGCAGCTTCAGTTTGCTGGGCAATCAGCCCCAGCATTTT. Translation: CASSFSLLGNQPQHF.

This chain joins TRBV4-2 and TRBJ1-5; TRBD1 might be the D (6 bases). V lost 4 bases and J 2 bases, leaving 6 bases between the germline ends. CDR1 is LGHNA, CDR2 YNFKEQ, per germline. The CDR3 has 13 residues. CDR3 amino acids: CASSRQGNQPQHF. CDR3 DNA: TGTGCCAGCAGCCGACAGGGCAATCAGCCCCAGCATTTT.

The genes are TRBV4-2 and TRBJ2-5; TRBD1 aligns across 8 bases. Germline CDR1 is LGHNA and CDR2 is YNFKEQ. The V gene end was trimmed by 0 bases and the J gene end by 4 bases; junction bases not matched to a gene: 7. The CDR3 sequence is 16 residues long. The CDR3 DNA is TGTGCCAGCAGCCAAGACAGGGGGCGGTCCGGAGAGACCCAGTACTTC. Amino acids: CASSQDRGRSGETQYF.

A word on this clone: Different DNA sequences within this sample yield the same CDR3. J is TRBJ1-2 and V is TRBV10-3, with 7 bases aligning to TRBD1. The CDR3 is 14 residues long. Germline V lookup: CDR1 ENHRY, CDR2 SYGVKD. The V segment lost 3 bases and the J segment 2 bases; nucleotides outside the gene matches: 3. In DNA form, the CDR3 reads TGTGCCATCAGTGATCGACAGGGCAACTATGGCTACACCTTC. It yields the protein CAISDRQGNYGYTF.

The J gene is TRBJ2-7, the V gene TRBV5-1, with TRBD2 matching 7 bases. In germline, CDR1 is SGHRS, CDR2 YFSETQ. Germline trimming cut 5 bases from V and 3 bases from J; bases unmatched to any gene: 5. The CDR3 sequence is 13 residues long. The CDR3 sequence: CASRGGGGYEQYF. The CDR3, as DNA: TGCGCCAGCAGAGGCGGCGGGGGCTACGAGCAGTACTTC.

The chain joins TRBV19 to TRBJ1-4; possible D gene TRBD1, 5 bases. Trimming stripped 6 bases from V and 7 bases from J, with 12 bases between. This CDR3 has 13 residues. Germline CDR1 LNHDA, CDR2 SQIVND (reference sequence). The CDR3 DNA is TGTGCCAGTAGGCGGGACGGGAGTGAAAAACTGTTTTTT. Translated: CASRRDGSEKLFF.

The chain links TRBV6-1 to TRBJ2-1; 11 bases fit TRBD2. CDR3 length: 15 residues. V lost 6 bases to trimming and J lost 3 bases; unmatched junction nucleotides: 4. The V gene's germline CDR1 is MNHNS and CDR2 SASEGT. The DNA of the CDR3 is TGTGCCAGCAGGACCGGGACTAGCGGCTACAATGAGCAGTTCTTC. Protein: CASRTGTSGYNEQFF.

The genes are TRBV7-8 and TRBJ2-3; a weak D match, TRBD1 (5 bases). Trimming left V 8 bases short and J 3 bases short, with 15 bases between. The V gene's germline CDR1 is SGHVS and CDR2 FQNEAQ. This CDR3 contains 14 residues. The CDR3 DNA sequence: TGTGCCAGCTCCCAGGGCCGTGAAACAGATACGCAGTATTTT. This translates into CASSQGRETDTQYF. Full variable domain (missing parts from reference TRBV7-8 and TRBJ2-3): GAGVSQSPRYKVAKRGQDVALRCDPISGHVSLFWYQQALGQGPEFLTYFQNEAQLDKSGLPSDRFFAERPEGSVSTLKIQRTQQEDSAVYLCASSQGRETDTQYFGPGTRLTVL.

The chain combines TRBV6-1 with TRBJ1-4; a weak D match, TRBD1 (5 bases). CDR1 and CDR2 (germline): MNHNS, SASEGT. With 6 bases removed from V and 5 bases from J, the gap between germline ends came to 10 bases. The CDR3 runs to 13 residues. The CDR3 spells CASRRQINEKLFF. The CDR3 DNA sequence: TGTGCCAGCAGACGACAGATCAATGAAAAACTGTTTTTT.

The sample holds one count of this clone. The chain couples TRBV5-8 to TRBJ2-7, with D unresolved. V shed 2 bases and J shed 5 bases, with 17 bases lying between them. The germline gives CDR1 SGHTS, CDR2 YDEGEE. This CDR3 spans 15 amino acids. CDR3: CASSLTPAVGHEQYF. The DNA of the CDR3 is TGTGCCAGCAGCTTAACCCCTGCCGTGGGCCACGAGCAGTACTTC.

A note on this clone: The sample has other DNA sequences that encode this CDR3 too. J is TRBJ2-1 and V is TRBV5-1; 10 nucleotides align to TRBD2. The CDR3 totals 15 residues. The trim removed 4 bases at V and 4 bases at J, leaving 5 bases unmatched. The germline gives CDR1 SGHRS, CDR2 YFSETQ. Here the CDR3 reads CASSPTSGVYNEQFF. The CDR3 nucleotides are TGCGCCAGCAGCCCAACTAGCGGGGTTTACAATGAGCAGTTCTTC. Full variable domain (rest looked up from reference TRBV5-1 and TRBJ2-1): KAGVTQTPRYLIKTRGQQVTLSCSPISGHRSVSWYQQTPGQGLQFLFEYFSETQRNKGNFPGRFSGRQFSNSRSEMNVSTLELGDSALYLCASSPTSGVYNEQFFGPGTRLTVL.

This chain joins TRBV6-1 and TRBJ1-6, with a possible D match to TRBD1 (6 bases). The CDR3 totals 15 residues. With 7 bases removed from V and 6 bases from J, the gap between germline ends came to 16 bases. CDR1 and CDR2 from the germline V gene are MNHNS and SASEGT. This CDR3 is CASITRQDLNSPLHF. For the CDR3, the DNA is TGTGCCAGCATAACCCGACAGGATCTTAATTCACCCCTCCACTTT.

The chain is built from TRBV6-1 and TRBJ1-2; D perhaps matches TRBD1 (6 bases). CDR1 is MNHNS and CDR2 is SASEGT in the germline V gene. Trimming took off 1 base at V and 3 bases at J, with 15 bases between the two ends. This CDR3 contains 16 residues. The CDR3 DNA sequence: TGTGCCAGCAGTGAAGGCGTCGGGGGGGCGTACTATGGCTACACCTTC. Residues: CASSEGVGGAYYGYTF.

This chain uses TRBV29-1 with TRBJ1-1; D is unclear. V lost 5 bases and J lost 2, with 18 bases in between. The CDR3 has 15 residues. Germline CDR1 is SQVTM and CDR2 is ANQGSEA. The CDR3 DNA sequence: TGCAGCGTTAGGAGGGATATCGGTGGCAACACTGAAGCTTTCTTT. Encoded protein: CSVRRDIGGNTEAFF.

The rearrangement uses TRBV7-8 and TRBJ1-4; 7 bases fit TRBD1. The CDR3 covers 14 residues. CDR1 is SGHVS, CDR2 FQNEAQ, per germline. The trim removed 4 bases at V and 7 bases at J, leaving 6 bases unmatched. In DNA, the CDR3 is TGTGCCAGCAGCTCACAGGGGATTAGTGAAAAACTGTTTTTT. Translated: CASSSQGISEKLFF. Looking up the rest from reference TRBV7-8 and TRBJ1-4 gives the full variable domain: GAGVSQSPRYKVAKRGQDVALRCDPISGHVSLFWYQQALGQGPEFLTYFQNEAQLDKSGLPSDRFFAERPEGSVSTLKIQRTQQEDSAVYLCASSSQGISEKLFFGSGTQLSVL.

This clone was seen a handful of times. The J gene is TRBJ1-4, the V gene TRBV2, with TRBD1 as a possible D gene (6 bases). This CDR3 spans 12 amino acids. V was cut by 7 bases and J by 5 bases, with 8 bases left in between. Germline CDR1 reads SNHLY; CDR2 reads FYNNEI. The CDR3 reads CASKGTNEKLFF. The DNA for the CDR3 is TGTGCCAGCAAGGGGACAAATGAAAAACTGTTTTTT.

The CDR3 sequence: CAWSGGAGFNSPLHF. The CDR3 DNA sequence: TGTGCCTGGAGCGGGGGGGCGGGTTTCAATTCACCCCTCCACTTT. The genes are TRBV30 and TRBJ1-6, with D possibly matching TRBD1 (6 bases). Trimming took 3 bases from V and 7 from J, leaving 16 bases between them. CDR1 and CDR2 from the germline V gene are GTSNPN and SVGIG (reference sequence). The CDR3 is 15 amino acids.

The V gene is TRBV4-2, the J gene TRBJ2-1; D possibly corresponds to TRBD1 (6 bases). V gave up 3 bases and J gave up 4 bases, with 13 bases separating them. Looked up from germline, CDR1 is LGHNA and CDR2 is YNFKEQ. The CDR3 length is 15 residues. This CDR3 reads CASSQVTGDYNEQFF. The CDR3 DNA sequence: TGTGCCAGCAGCCAGGTGACAGGAGATTACAATGAGCAGTTCTTC.

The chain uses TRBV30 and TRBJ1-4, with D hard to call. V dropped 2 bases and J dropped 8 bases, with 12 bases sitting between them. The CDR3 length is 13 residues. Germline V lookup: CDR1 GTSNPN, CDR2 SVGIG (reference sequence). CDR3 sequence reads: CAWSYGREEKLFF. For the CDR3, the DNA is TGTGCCTGGAGTTACGGACGGGAGGAAAAACTGTTTTTT.